The 31 T cell receptor beta chains reported below all come from one sample, sequenced in a study of regulatory T cells in long-lasting Graves disease. Documented time point: persistent/refractory GD, antithyroid drugs over 5 years with positive TRAb. RNA extracted from PBMCs served as the sequencing template. Assembly of TCR beta libraries relied on iRepertoire HTBI primers together with Arm-PCR of CDR3 regions. MiXCR, applied by TCRdb to the multiplex PCR reads, yields one record per CDR3 protein. The data show 420,000 or so distinct CDR3 sequences, with about 25% seen just once and around 24% held by the top ten. The sample here was peripheral blood mononuclear cells (PBMCs), taken when the disease was refractory, from a patient treated with antithyroid drugs. These receptors originate from a female donor with Graves disease.

There are a few counts of this clonotype. The chain recombines TRBV7-9 with TRBJ2-7, with 11 bases lining up with TRBD2. Germline CDR1 and CDR2: SEHNR and FQNEAQ (reference sequence). This CDR3 has 15 amino acids. J gave up 3 bases and V 5 bases, and 6 bases lay outside the gene matches. The CDR3 sequence: CASSDSGRAVYEQYF. For the CDR3, the DNA is TGTGCCAGCAGCGATAGCGGGAGGGCCGTCTACGAGCAGTACTTC.

This clonotype occurred a few times. An end of the junction differs from the germline gene, which may be a read error. The J gene is TRBJ1-2, the V gene TRBV5-5, with D maybe TRBD1 (5 bases). This CDR3 comprises 15 residues. Germline-derived CDR1 and CDR2 are SGHKS and YYEKEE (reference sequence). Here the CDR3 DNA reads TGTGCCAGCAGGGGTGGGGGGAACGCCCCTGATGGATACACCTTC. As protein: CASRGGGNAPDGYTF.

In nucleotides, the CDR3 is TGTGCCAGCAGACACACCCAGACAGGGCTTGGCCCCCGGTATGGCTACACCTTC. It translates to CASRHTQTGLGPRYGYTF. This sequence joins TRBV6-1 and TRBJ1-2; TRBD1 aligns across 7 bases. The CDR3 is 18 amino acids. The V gene's germline CDR1 is MNHNS and CDR2 SASEGT. V lost 6 bases, J lost 5 bases, and 21 bases stayed unmatched.

As to this clonotype: Being one base from a much bigger clone, this may be a read error. The chain carries TRBV7-9 and TRBJ2-7; 9 bases agree with TRBD1. CDR3 size: 14 residues. In germline, CDR1 is SEHNR, CDR2 FQNEAQ (reference sequence). The V and J ends lost 4 bases and 4 bases, in that order; junction bases with no gene match: 5. The CDR3 loop reads CASSSTGGQYEQYF. CDR3 sequence (DNA): TGTGCCAGCAGCTCCACAGGGGGCCAGTACGAGCAGTACTTC.

The chain is built from TRBV7-2 and TRBJ2-3; the D is unclear. CDR3 length equals 13 residues. The V gene's germline CDR1 is SGHTA and CDR2 FQGNSA. Trimming left V 2 bases short and J 2 bases short, with 5 bases between. The CDR3 DNA reads TGTGCCAGCAGCTTAATGAACACAGATACGCAGTATTTT. Protein sequence: CASSLMNTDTQYF.

This clonotype was seen once. One end of the junction does not line up with germline, which may come from a read error. The V call is TRBV6-8, the J call TRBJ2-7, with 8 bases matching TRBD2. Germline values: CDR1 MNHGY, CDR2 SAAAGT. This CDR3 comprises 16 residues. The CDR3 nucleotides are TGTGCCTGCAGTTATCCGACGAGTAGCGGGAACTACGAGCAGTACTTC. As protein: CACSYPTSSGNYEQYF.

This clonotype was recorded at least ten times. This sequence joins TRBV7-2 and TRBJ2-5, with D unresolved. The CDR3 extends over 13 amino acids. CDR1 and CDR2 (germline): SGHTA, FQGNSA. Trimming left V 5 bases short and J 5 bases short, with 12 bases between. The CDR3: CASSLFGYETQYF. The CDR3 DNA is TGTGCCAGCAGCCTTTTCGGGTACGAGACCCAGTACTTC. Based on the CDR3 plus reference TRBV7-2 and TRBJ2-5, the full variable domain is GAGVSQSPSNKVTEKGKDVELRCDPISGHTALYWYRQSLGQGLEFLIYFQGNSAPDKSGLPSDRFSAERTGGSVSTLTIQRTQQEDSAVYLCASSLFGYETQYFGPGTRLLVL.

The chain is built from TRBV20-1 and TRBJ2-5; perhaps TRBD2 as D (6 bases). This CDR3 contains 14 residues. Germline CDR1 reads DFQATT; CDR2 reads SNEGSKA (reference sequence). Trimming took off 1 base at V and 2 bases at J, with 11 bases between the two ends. The CDR3 sequence is CSARAGLPQETQYF. CDR3 DNA sequence: TGCAGTGCTAGAGCGGGACTGCCTCAAGAGACCCAGTACTTC.

This clonotype was seen only a few times. This rearrangement joins TRBV27 to TRBJ1-4; the match to TRBD1 covers 7 bases. This CDR3 is 17 amino acids long. The junction had 14 bases not matched to a gene; V was cut back by 3 bases and J by 7 bases. Germline V gene sequence: CDR1 MNHEY, CDR2 SMNVEV (reference sequence). The CDR3 bases are TGTGCCAGCAGTTTGGAGGGGGCGCGGGGCTGGAGTGAAAAACTGTTTTTT. Translating it yields CASSLEGARGWSEKLFF.

This clonotype was seen many times. The chain links TRBV28 to TRBJ1-6; no clear D. The germline gives CDR1 MDHEN, CDR2 SYDVKM. There are 14 residues in the CDR3. The V gene lost 5 bases and the J gene lost 5 bases, with 10 bases spanning the gap. The CDR3 here is CASSLSLDNSPLHF. CDR3 sequence (DNA): TGTGCCAGCAGTCTCTCTCTAGATAATTCACCCCTCCACTTT.

The chain has TRBV2 and TRBJ1-1; TRBD1 matches 11 bases. The CDR3 covers 14 residues. The junction had 8 bases not matched to a gene; V was cut back by 10 bases and J by 4 bases. Germline V gene data show CDR1 as SNHLY and CDR2 as FYNNEI. The DNA of the CDR3 is TGTGCCACAGCCTCCGGGACAGGGGGCACTGAAGCTTTCTTT. Translation: CATASGTGGTEAFF.

V is TRBV10-3 and J is TRBJ2-7; TRBD2 matches at 11 bases. Trimming took 11 bases from V and 10 from J; bases not matched to a gene: 19. This CDR3 is built from 15 residues. Germline CDR1 is ENHRY and CDR2 is SYGVKD. CDR3 sequence: CAASEPGLADRSQYF. In DNA form, the CDR3 reads TGTGCCGCTAGCGAGCCGGGACTAGCGGACAGGTCCCAGTACTTC.

The V gene is TRBV6-1, the J gene TRBJ1-1; D is undetermined. The V gene's germline CDR1 is MNHNS and CDR2 SASEGT. V lost 6 bases and J 7 bases, leaving 24 bases between the germline ends. CDR3 size: 16 residues. As DNA, the CDR3 is TGTGCCAGCAGGCCTACGTCAACGATCAGCCAAGATGAAGCTTTCTTT. Protein: CASRPTSTISQDEAFF.

This clonotype was picked up a small number of times. V is TRBV29-1 and J is TRBJ2-7; tentative D call: TRBD2 (5 bases). Looked up from germline, CDR1 is SQVTM and CDR2 is ANQGSEA. The CDR3 sequence is 11 residues long. Trimming pared 8 bases from V and 6 bases from J, leaving 14 bases between. CDR3 residues: CSFGVWGEQYF. The CDR3 DNA follows: TGCAGCTTCGGGGTTTGGGGCGAGCAGTACTTC.

This clonotype has at least ten counts. The chain uses TRBV29-1 and TRBJ2-7; 7 bases line up with TRBD2. With V trimmed by 4 bases and J by 5 bases, 8 bases remained unmatched. Germline V gene sequence: CDR1 SQVTM, CDR2 ANQGSEA. The CDR3 has 13 residues. The CDR3 DNA is TGCAGCGTTGTGGCACTGGGAGGGAACGAGCAGTACTTC. Amino acids: CSVVALGGNEQYF.

This clonotype was observed a handful of times. CDR3 region: CASSYSTPRIGFEQYF. The CDR3 DNA sequence: TGTGCCAGCAGTTACTCAACCCCGCGCATTGGTTTCGAGCAGTACTTC. The chain joins TRBV6-2 or TRBV6-3 to TRBJ2-7; D remains unclear. V was shortened by 0 bases and J by 6 bases, with 18 bases between the two germline ends. CDR1 MNHEY and CDR2 SVGEGT come from the germline V gene. The CDR3 contains 16 residues.

This clonotype was counted ten times or more. This chain connects TRBV6-1 to TRBJ2-5; TRBD1 agrees at 9 bases. J was trimmed by 2 bases and V by 5 bases; bases with no gene match: 15. CDR3 length: 18 amino acids. Germline lookup yields CDR1 MNHNS and CDR2 SASEGT. CDR3 region: CASSKQGAKPLGQETQYF. The CDR3 DNA reads as TGTGCCAGCAGTAAACAGGGGGCGAAGCCCCTGGGACAAGAGACCCAGTACTTC.

Many counts were recorded for this clonotype. The CDR3 DNA reads as TGTGCCAGCAGTTCAACAGGGTCCACTGGAAACACCATATATTTT. This sequence encodes CASSSTGSTGNTIYF. The chain combines TRBV12-3 or TRBV12-4 with TRBJ1-3; maybe TRBD1 (6 bases). The CDR3 loop spans 15 amino acids. V lost 4 bases to trimming and J lost 2 bases, with 12 bases between them.

The chain has TRBV12-3 or TRBV12-4 and TRBJ2-7; TRBD2 matches 8 bases. The V segment lost 8 bases and the J segment 0 bases; nucleotides outside the gene matches: 3. The CDR3 loop spans 13 amino acids. The CDR3 is CASGSGVSYEQYF. DNA for the CDR3: TGTGCCAGCGGTAGCGGGGTCTCCTACGAGCAGTACTTC.

The V and J genes are TRBV18 and TRBJ2-7, with 8 bases aligning to TRBD2. CDR1 is KGHSH, CDR2 LQKENI, per germline. The CDR3 is 14 amino acids. V shed 3 bases and J 4 bases; nucleotides not matched to a gene: 5. The CDR3 reads CASSPQREKYEQYF. CDR3 nucleotides: TGTGCCAGCTCACCTCAGCGGGAGAAGTACGAGCAGTACTTC.

The chain uses TRBV12-3 or TRBV12-4 and TRBJ2-5; 7 nucleotides align to TRBD1. CDR3 length equals 14 residues. V gave up 4 bases and J gave up 2 bases; unmatched junction bases: 4. The CDR3 sequence is CASSSRGLQETQYF. CDR3 DNA: TGTGCCAGCAGTTCCAGGGGGTTGCAAGAGACCCAGTACTTC.

This clonotype showed up many times. V usage is TRBV28 and J usage is TRBJ1-4, with a possible D match to TRBD1 (5 bases). Germline values: CDR1 MDHEN, CDR2 SYDVKM. The CDR3 loop spans 14 amino acids. V was cut by 4 bases and J by 1 base, with 7 bases left in between. CDR3 sequence reads: CASSYQGTNEKLFF. In DNA form, the CDR3 reads TGTGCCAGCAGTTATCAGGGAACTAATGAAAAACTGTTTTTT. The whole variable domain, remainder taken from reference TRBV28 and TRBJ1-4, is DVKVTQSSRYLVKRTGEKVFLECVQDMDHENMFWYRQDPGLGLRLIYFSYDVKMKEKGDIPEGYSVSREKKERFSLILESASTNQTSMYLCASSYQGTNEKLFFGSGTQLSVL.

This clonotype showed up just a few times. The chain is built from TRBV6-1 and TRBJ2-7; TRBD1 matches at 8 bases. From germline, CDR1 is MNHNS and CDR2 SASEGT. The length of the CDR3 is 13 residues. Unmatched junction bases numbered 9, after V lost 7 bases and J lost 7 bases. DNA for the CDR3: TGTGCCAGCACCCTGGACAGGGTTGGGGAGCAGTACTTC. It translates to CASTLDRVGEQYF.

This clonotype has at least ten counts. V gene TRBV7-9 combines with J gene TRBJ2-7; the match to TRBD2 covers 12 bases. J was trimmed by 2 bases and V by 6 bases; bases with no gene match: 2. Germline assignment: CDR1 SEHNR and CDR2 FQNEAQ (reference sequence). CDR3 length: 14 amino acids. In DNA, the CDR3 is TGTGCCAGCAGTTCTAGCGGGAGGGCCTACGAGCAGTACTTC. This encodes CASSSSGRAYEQYF.

This clonotype was detected only a few times. A junction boundary mismatches the germline segment, possibly from a read error. The rearrangement joins TRBV7-2 to TRBJ1-1; D is undetermined. Germline V CDR1 and CDR2: SGHTA, FQGNSA. This CDR3 spans 15 amino acids. The CDR3 region is CASSQGPRLNTEAFF. CDR3 nucleotide sequence: TGCGCCAGCAGCCAAGGTCCGAGACTTAACACTGAAGCTTTCTTT.

This clonotype was recorded at least ten times. The CDR3 DNA follows: TGCAGTGCTAGGGGCCAATCGGGCGATGAAAAACTGTTTTTT. This encodes CSARGQSGDEKLFF. The V and J genes are TRBV20-1 and TRBJ1-4; no reliable D call. Germline V gene sequence: CDR1 DFQATT, CDR2 SNEGSKA (reference sequence). The V gene lost 3 bases and the J gene lost 6 bases, with 14 bases spanning the gap. The CDR3 runs 14 residues.

The V call is TRBV11-2, the J call TRBJ2-1; D is possibly TRBD2 (7 bases). The V gene lost 5 bases and the J gene lost 9 bases, with 17 bases spanning the gap. CDR3 length: 14 amino acids. Germline V gene data show CDR1 as SGHAT and CDR2 as FQNNGV. The CDR3 nucleotides are TGTGCCAGCAGCCTCGAGTGGGGGGGCGGTGAGCAGTTCTTC. Its protein product is CASSLEWGGGEQFF.

The chain recombines TRBV13 with TRBJ1-1; 9 nucleotides match TRBD1. V lost 5 bases to trimming and J lost 2 bases; unmatched junction nucleotides: 6. CDR3 length: 15 amino acids. The germline gives CDR1 PRHDT, CDR2 FYEKMQ (reference sequence). CDR3 sequence reads: CASSTRTGVNTEAFF. The DNA of the CDR3 is TGTGCCAGCAGCACTCGGACAGGGGTAAACACTGAAGCTTTCTTT.

The chain links TRBV7-2 to TRBJ1-1; 7 nucleotides align to TRBD1. The germline gives CDR1 SGHTA, CDR2 FQGNSA. The CDR3 runs to 12 residues. J gave up 11 bases and V 5 bases, and 8 bases lay outside the gene matches. The CDR3 DNA follows: TGTGCCAGCAGCCCGCGACAGGGTAGGGCTTTCTTT. Protein sequence: CASSPRQGRAFF.

The V and J genes are TRBV6-1 and TRBJ2-5; D gene ambiguous. Trimming stripped 3 bases from V and 1 base from J, with 12 bases between. Germline lookup yields CDR1 MNHNS and CDR2 SASEGT. This CDR3 has 15 amino acids. The CDR3 loop reads CASSDPPVRQETQYF. In nucleotides, the CDR3 is TGTGCCAGCAGTGACCCACCGGTCCGCCAAGAGACCCAGTACTTC.

The chain is built from TRBV20-1 and TRBJ1-1; no firm D call. Germline V gives CDR1 DFQATT, CDR2 SNEGSKA (reference sequence). CDR3 length: 11 amino acids. V lost 3 bases and J 5 bases, leaving 7 bases between the germline ends. DNA of the CDR3: TGCAGTGCTAGCATTACTACTGAAGCTTTCTTT. This codes for CSASITTEAFF.